The clone carrying this T cell receptor (beta chain) was seen a single time. The V end lost 4 bases, the J end lost 4 bases, and 10 bases lay between the germline ends. The CDR3 has 13 amino acids. Per germline, CDR1 MNHEY and CDR2 SMNVEV (reference sequence). The sample comes from a study of control samples from healthy donors and cancer patients. Sequenced by immunoSEQ multiplex PCR; TCRdb stores in-frame clones only, minus some. The table includes around 150,000 clones, around 90% detected once. The V gene is TRBV27, the J gene TRBJ1-1; perhaps TRBD1 as D (5 bases). The clonotype originates from a man aged 25-45 years in good health. The sequenced sample was blood. CDR3 protein: CASSSLGGTEAFF. DNA of the CDR3: TGTGCCAGCAGTTCCCTTGGGGGCACTGAAGCTTTCTTT.